The text below deals with one T cell receptor beta chain. This receptor's antigen is unknown. Its ends do not fully match the called genes, so a read error is possible. Genomic DNA was extracted from sorted cells for sequencing of the TCRbeta CDR3 region. TCRbeta CDR3 regions were sequenced using the immunoSEQ Assay. This is the immuneACCESS table as TCRdb keeps it, with only in-frame sequences that have V and J called. A part of the clones is gone; compared with another copy, unresolved V genes explain less than half, and the rest is unexplained. Recorded for this sample are some 150,000 clones; less than 95% of them occurred a single time. The ten largest clonotypes hold roughly 0.99% of the sample. This specimen comes from a study of OX40 agonist ivuxolimab in advanced cancers. In the study overall: Ivuxolimab, which targeted the costimulatory receptor OX40 (CD134), was an agonistic, fully human IgG2 monoclonal antibody. Intravenous ivuxolimab was administered to patients every 2 weeks at six dose levels: 0.01, 0.1, 0.3, 1.5, 3 and 10 mg/kg. Among the approximately 50 dose-escalation patients, 19 had hepatocellular carcinoma, 15 or so melanoma, 9 renal cell carcinoma and 9 head and neck cancer. A male proportion of roughly 85% and a mean age of 60 years, ranging from roughly 20 to 80, were recorded for the dose-escalation cohort. Prior anti-PD-1, anti-PD-L1 or anti-CTLA-4 therapy was permitted, and 30% to 50% of dose-escalation patients had received checkpoint inhibitors. Partial responses occurred in three dose-escalation patients: two with cutaneous melanoma and one with hepatocellular carcinoma. The point of sequencing TCRbeta in the periphery was to test whether ivuxolimab changed TCR sequence diversity and drove clonal T-cell expansion. The monotherapy dose-escalation portion (N = 52 patients) of the phase I ivuxolimab trial is reported in the paper.

The germline V gene encodes CDR1 SGHAT and CDR2 FQNNGV. Inclusive of the bounding cysteine and phenylalanine, the CDR3 is 13 residues long. Only the CDR3 DNA is retained, 39 bases long and in frame from the first base. The trial excluded patients who had a history of autoimmune disease or were on systemic immunosuppression. Peripheral blood for TCR sequencing was drawn from every dose cohort at baseline, at cycle 4 day 1 and at cycle 7 day 1. Samples came from an open-label, multicenter, first-in-human phase I dose-escalation trial of ivuxolimab. Adults with locally advanced or metastatic melanoma, renal cell carcinoma, hepatocellular carcinoma or head and neck squamous cell carcinoma were enrolled in the trial. Before TCR sequencing, CD4+ and CD8+ T cells were separately sorted from peripheral blood. Results and caveats for the whole study, not just this receptor: Low levels of normalized T-cell clonal expansion were also seen in some patients who did not respond. Antigen specificity was not determined for the clonally expanded peripheral T cells. In the 0.1-3.0 mg/kg groups, partial responders were among the patients with the lowest normalized peripheral clonal expansion, particularly in CD8+ T cells. Clonal expansion of both CD4+ and CD8+ blood T cells was observed from baseline to week 6 at doses 0.1 to 3.0 mg/kg. After ivuxolimab, more expanded clones were found on average in CD8+ T cells than in CD4+ T cells.

This sequence uses TRBV11-2 and TRBJ2-7; a tentative D call is TRBD2 (5 bases match). This material consisted of CD4+ or CD8+ T cells sorted from blood, taken in a trial of the OX40 agonist ivuxolimab. The clonotype originates from an adult with an advanced solid tumor such as melanoma, head and neck, liver or kidney cancer. The CDR3 reads as follows: CASSLGPDYPSSF. The nucleotide sequence reads TGTGCCAGCAGCTTAGGGCCAGACTACCCTTCTTCCTTC.